This is a list of T cell receptor beta chains from one sample in a study of blood T cells in healthy people across ages. Each CDR3 protein gets one entry after TCRdb re-called the 5' RACE reads with MiXCR. This table holds 750,000 to 1,000,000 distinct CDR3 sequences, 29% found once. The sample was also linked to a second study, of T cells of mothers and their children.

The source material was blood. These receptor sequences come from a woman in her forties in good health. The CDR3 runs from the conserved cysteine through the conserved F or W. D genes are given only for firm matches. A row's size may be missing; if present it is once, few, many or a size class.

d_call	j_call	v_call	clone_size	cdr3_aa	cdr3_nt
.	TRBJ2-7	TRBV7-9	.	CASSPPGHEGYEQYF	TGTGCCAGCAGCCCTCCGGGACACGAAGGCTACGAGCAGTACTTC
.	TRBJ1-2	TRBV6-5	many	CASTYSIGYGYTF	TGTGCCAGCACCTACAGTATCGGCTATGGCTACACCTTC
TRBD1	TRBJ1-1	TRBV20-1	.	CSATFDRDTEAFF	TGCAGTGCCACCTTTGACAGGGACACTGAAGCTTTCTTT
TRBD2	TRBJ2-1	TRBV5-1	.	CASCLTSGGDVNEQFF	TGCGCCAGCTGCTTGACTAGCGGGGGGGACGTCAATGAGCAGTTCTTC
TRBD2	TRBJ2-7	TRBV20-1	many	CSARALFSGTRVYEQYF	TGCAGTGCTAGAGCCCTCTTCTCCGGGACTAGAGTCTACGAGCAGTACTTC
TRBD1	TRBJ1-2	TRBV7-2	.	CASSLLDPGTVKYGYTF	TGTGCCAGCAGCTTACTAGATCCCGGGACAGTAAAGTATGGCTACACCTTC
.	TRBJ2-1	TRBV15	few	CATSRERGEQFF	TGTGCCACCAGCAGAGAAAGGGGTGAGCAGTTCTTC
TRBD1	TRBJ2-2	TRBV29-1	.	CSVEDGRTGNTGELFF	TGCAGCGTTGAAGATGGTAGGACAGGTAACACCGGGGAGCTGTTTTTT
.	TRBJ1-1	TRBV10-3	few	CAISVEGGTEAFF	TGTGCCATCAGTGTGGAGGGAGGCACTGAAGCTTTCTTT
.	TRBJ2-2	TRBV7-2	.	CASRLDTANTGELFF	TGTGCCAGCAGACTTGACACCGCGAACACCGGGGAGCTGTTTTTT
TRBD1	TRBJ2-6	TRBV23-1	.	CASHRGIPSGANVLTF	TGCGCCAGCCACAGGGGGATCCCCTCTGGGGCCAACGTCCTGACTTTC
TRBD1	TRBJ2-5	TRBV5-1	.	CASSLGRGRLWETQYF	TGCGCCAGCAGCTTGGGCAGGGGGCGGCTTTGGGAGACCCAGTACTTC
TRBD1	TRBJ2-3	TRBV5-1	few	CASSLEQGHTDTQYF	TGCGCCAGCAGCTTGGAACAGGGGCACACAGATACGCAGTATTTT
.	TRBJ2-5	TRBV6-6	.	CASSYSGLRETQYF	TGTGCCAGCAGTTACTCGGGCCTGCGGGAGACCCAGTACTTC
.	TRBJ1-2	TRBV4-1	many	CASSQDQTSPGFGYTF	TGCGCCAGCAGCCAAGACCAGACAAGTCCCGGATTTGGCTACACCTTC
TRBD1	TRBJ2-1	TRBV7-2	.	CASSLDGTGGFNEQFF	TGTGCCAGCAGCTTAGACGGGACAGGGGGCTTCAATGAGCAGTTCTTC
.	TRBJ1-2	TRBV4-2	.	CASSHDLRGGHDGYTF	TGTGCCAGCAGCCACGACCTTCGGGGGGGGCATGATGGCTACACCTTC
.	TRBJ2-2	TRBV29-1	.	CSVLERGANTGELFF	TGCAGCGTACTTGAAAGGGGGGCAAACACCGGGGAGCTGTTTTTT
TRBD2	TRBJ2-5	TRBV11-2	many	CASSLRGLAGGLPQETQYF	TGTGCCAGCAGCCTGAGAGGACTAGCGGGGGGACTTCCCCAAGAGACCCAGTACTTC
.	TRBJ1-5	TRBV20-1	.	CSARGMRPGQHF	TGCAGTGCTAGGGGCATGCGCCCGGGCCAGCATTTT
.	TRBJ1-3	TRBV10-3	.	CAIRSPTGNTIYF	TGTGCCATCAGAAGTCCCACTGGAAACACCATATATTTT
.	TRBJ2-3	TRBV4-3	many	CASSRGYTQYF	TGCGCCAGCAGCCGGGGGTATACGCAGTATTTT
.	TRBJ2-3	TRBV11-1	few	CASSDHISTDTQYF	TGTGCCAGCAGTGATCACATTAGCACAGATACGCAGTATTTT
.	TRBJ1-1	TRBV5-1	few	CASSPAGEGGTEAFF	TGCGCCAGCAGCCCCGCAGGGGAAGGCGGCACTGAAGCTTTCTTT
.	TRBJ1-5	TRBV7-2	many	CASSPESGGFNQPQHF	TGTGCCAGCAGCCCCGAGTCCGGGGGATTCAATCAGCCCCAGCATTTT
.	TRBJ2-7	TRBV25-1	.	CASSQPDRNYEQYF	TGTGCCAGCAGTCAACCCGACAGAAACTACGAGCAGTACTTC
TRBD1	TRBJ1-2	TRBV7-3	.	CASSLGVGPQGEGYTF	TGTGCCAGCAGCTTAGGTGTGGGGCCCCAGGGGGAAGGCTACACCTTC
.	TRBJ1-1	TRBV7-2	.	CASSWARGNTEAFF	TGTGCCAGCAGCTGGGCGCGAGGGAACACTGAAGCTTTCTTT
TRBD1	TRBJ2-7	TRBV18	many	CASSPLPRQGSYEQYF	TGTGCCAGCTCACCACTTCCGAGACAGGGGTCCTACGAGCAGTACTTC
.	TRBJ2-7	TRBV28	.	CASSFRGIRSYEQYF	TGTGCCAGCAGTTTTCGGGGGATCAGGTCCTACGAGCAGTACTTC
.	TRBJ2-7	TRBV5-1	many	CASALDGLYYEQYF	TGCGCCAGCGCCCTGGACGGATTATACTACGAGCAGTACTTC
TRBD2	TRBJ2-1	TRBV5-1	many	CASSGLSGGSSYNEQFF	TGCGCCAGCAGCGGATTGAGCGGGGGAAGCTCCTACAATGAGCAGTTCTTC
TRBD2	TRBJ2-7	TRBV6-6	many	CASSRAISGGTYEQYF	TGTGCCAGCAGCCGCGCGATTAGCGGGGGAACCTACGAGCAGTACTTC
.	TRBJ2-4	TRBV5-1	many	CASSLAGIQNIQYF	TGCGCCAGCAGCTTGGCTGGCATCCAAAACATTCAGTACTTC
TRBD1	TRBJ1-2	TRBV5-5	.	CASQGDLVGYTF	TGTGCCAGCCAGGGGGACCTCGTAGGCTACACCTTC
.	TRBJ2-5	TRBV12-3/TRBV12-4	many	CASSSWGRETQYF	TGTGCCAGCAGTTCCTGGGGGAGAGAGACCCAGTACTTC
.	TRBJ2-7	TRBV6-6	many	CASRKTRGPYEQYF	TGTGCCAGCAGGAAGACTAGGGGACCCTACGAGCAGTACTTC
TRBD1	TRBJ2-5	TRBV5-4	.	CASSVPTGGGGTQYF	TGTGCCAGCAGCGTCCCGACAGGGGGAGGAGGGACCCAGTACTTC
.	TRBJ1-1	TRBV20-1	.	CSARAGAGTEAFF	TGCAGTGCTAGGGCAGGGGCGGGCACTGAAGCTTTCTTT
.	TRBJ2-3	TRBV14	few	CASSQRQTTGTDTQYF	TGTGCCAGCAGCCAGCGACAGACTACAGGCACAGATACGCAGTATTTT
.	TRBJ2-1	TRBV4-1	few	CASSHVTGTTYNEQFF	TGCGCCAGCAGCCATGTTACCGGGACAACTTACAATGAGCAGTTCTTC
.	TRBJ2-7	TRBV19	many	CASSISLVDEQYF	TGTGCCAGTAGTATTTCATTGGTGGACGAGCAGTACTTC
.	TRBJ1-2	TRBV2	few	CASSEEGWGNYGYTF	TGTGCCAGCAGTGAAGAAGGGTGGGGTAACTATGGCTACACCTTC
.	TRBJ1-4	TRBV25-1	many	CASSEMDGTEKLFF	TGTGCCAGCAGTGAGATGGACGGGACAGAAAAACTGTTTTTT
.	TRBJ1-1	TRBV18	many	CASSPVWSRGTKTEAFF	TGTGCCAGCTCACCAGTTTGGTCGAGAGGGACAAAAACTGAAGCTTTCTTT
TRBD2	TRBJ2-1	TRBV5-1	.	CASGASSGGYNEQFF	TGCGCCAGCGGGGCTTCTAGCGGGGGGTACAATGAGCAGTTCTTC
TRBD2	TRBJ2-1	TRBV7-3	few	CASSLSGGPNEQFF	TGTGCCAGCAGCCTAAGCGGGGGGCCCAATGAGCAGTTCTTC
TRBD2	TRBJ2-1	TRBV11-2	many	CASSPLAGVYNEQFF	TGTGCCAGCAGCCCGCTAGCGGGGGTATACAATGAGCAGTTCTTC
TRBD2	TRBJ2-7	TRBV7-9	.	CASSDSGASSYEQYF	TGTGCCAGCAGTGATAGCGGGGCGAGCTCCTACGAGCAGTACTTC
.	TRBJ2-5	TRBV28	many	CASSFPVSPHRRLVTPNQETQYF	TGTGCCAGCAGTTTTCCTGTCAGCCCCCACAGGAGGCTAGTAACTCCAAACCAAGAGACCCAGTACTTC
TRBD1	TRBJ2-1	TRBV5-1	many	CASRLGTDPSYNEQFF	TGCGCCAGCAGGTTGGGGACAGATCCCTCCTACAATGAGCAGTTCTTC
TRBD2	TRBJ2-7	TRBV7-9	.	CASSSGLAKPYEQYF	TGTGCCAGCAGCTCGGGACTAGCGAAACCATACGAGCAGTACTTC
TRBD1	TRBJ2-7	TRBV29-1	many	CSVAGTGAYEQYF	TGCAGCGTCGCCGGGACAGGGGCCTACGAGCAGTACTTC